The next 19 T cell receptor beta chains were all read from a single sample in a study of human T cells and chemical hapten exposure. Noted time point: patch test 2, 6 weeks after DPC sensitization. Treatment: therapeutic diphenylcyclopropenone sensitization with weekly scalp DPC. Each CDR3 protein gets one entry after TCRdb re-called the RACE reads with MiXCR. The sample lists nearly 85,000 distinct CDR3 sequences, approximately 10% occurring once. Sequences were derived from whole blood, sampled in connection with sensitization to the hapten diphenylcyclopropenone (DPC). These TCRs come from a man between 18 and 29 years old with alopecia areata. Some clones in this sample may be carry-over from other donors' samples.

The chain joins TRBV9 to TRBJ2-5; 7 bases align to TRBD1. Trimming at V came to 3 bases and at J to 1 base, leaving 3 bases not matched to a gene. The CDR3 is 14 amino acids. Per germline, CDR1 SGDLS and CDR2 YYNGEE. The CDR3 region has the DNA TGTGCCAGCAGCGCGACAGGGACCCAAGAGACCCAGTACTTC. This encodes CASSATGTQETQYF.

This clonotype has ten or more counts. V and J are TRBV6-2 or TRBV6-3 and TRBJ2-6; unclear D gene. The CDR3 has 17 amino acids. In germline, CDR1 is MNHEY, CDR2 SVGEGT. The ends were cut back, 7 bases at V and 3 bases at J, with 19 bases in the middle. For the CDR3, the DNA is TGTGCCAGCACTCGCCCCACACACGCGAGTGGGGCCAACGTCCTGACTTTC. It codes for CASTRPTHASGANVLTF.

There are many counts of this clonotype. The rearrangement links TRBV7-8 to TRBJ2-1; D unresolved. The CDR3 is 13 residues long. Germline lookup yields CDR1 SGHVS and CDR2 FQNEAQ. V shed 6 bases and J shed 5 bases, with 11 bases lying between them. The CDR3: CASRFGRHNEQFF. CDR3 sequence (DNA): TGTGCCAGCAGGTTCGGACGTCACAATGAGCAGTTCTTC.

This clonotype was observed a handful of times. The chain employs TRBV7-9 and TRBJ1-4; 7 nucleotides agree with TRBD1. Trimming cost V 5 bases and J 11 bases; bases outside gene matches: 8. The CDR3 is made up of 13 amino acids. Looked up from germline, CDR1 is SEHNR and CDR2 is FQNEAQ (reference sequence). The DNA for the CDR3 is TGTGCCAGCAGCCCCGGGACAGAAGGGAAACTGTTTTTT. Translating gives CASSPGTEGKLFF.

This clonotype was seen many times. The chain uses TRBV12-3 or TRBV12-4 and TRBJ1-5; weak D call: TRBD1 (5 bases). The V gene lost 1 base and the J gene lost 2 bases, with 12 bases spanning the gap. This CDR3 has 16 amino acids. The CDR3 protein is CASSLGLQGGNQPQHF. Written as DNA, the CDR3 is TGTGCCAGCAGTTTAGGGCTCCAGGGTGGCAATCAGCCCCAGCATTTT.

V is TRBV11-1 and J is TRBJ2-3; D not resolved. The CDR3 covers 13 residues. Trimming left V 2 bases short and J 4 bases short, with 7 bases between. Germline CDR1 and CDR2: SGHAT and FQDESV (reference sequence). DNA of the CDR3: TGTGCCAGCAGCTTATCGACTTCAGATACGCAGTATTTT. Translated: CASSLSTSDTQYF.

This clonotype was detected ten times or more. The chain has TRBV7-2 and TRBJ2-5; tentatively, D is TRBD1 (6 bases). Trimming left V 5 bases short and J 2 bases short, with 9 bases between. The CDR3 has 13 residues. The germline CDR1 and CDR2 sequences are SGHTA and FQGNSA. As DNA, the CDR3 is TGTGCCAGCAGCGACAGGACTCAAGAGACCCAGTACTTC. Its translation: CASSDRTQETQYF.

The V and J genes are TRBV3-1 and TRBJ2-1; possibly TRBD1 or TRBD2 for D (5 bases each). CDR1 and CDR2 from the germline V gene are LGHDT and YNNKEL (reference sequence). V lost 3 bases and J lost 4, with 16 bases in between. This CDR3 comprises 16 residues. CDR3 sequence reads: CASSQEWGILYNEQFF. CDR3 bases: TGTGCCAGCAGCCAGGAATGGGGGATACTTTACAATGAGCAGTTCTTC.

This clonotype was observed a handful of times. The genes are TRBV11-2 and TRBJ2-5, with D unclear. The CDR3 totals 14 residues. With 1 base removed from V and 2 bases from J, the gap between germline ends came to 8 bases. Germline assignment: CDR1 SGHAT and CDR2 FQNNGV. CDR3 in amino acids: CASSLVGRQETQYF. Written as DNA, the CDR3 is TGTGCCAGCAGCTTAGTCGGCCGACAAGAGACCCAGTACTTC.

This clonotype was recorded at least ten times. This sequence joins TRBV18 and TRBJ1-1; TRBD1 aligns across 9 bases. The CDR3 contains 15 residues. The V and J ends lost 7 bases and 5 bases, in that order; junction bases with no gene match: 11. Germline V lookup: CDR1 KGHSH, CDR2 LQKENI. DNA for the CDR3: TGTGCCAGCTTATACGGGAGGACAGGGGTGACTGAAGCTTTCTTT. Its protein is CASLYGRTGVTEAFF.

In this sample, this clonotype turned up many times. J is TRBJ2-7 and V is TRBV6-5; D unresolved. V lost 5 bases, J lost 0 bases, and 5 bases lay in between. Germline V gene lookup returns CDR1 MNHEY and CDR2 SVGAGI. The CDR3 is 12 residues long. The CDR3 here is CASSRGSYEQYV. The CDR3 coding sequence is TGTGCCAGCAGTCGAGGCTCCTACGAGCAGTACGTC.

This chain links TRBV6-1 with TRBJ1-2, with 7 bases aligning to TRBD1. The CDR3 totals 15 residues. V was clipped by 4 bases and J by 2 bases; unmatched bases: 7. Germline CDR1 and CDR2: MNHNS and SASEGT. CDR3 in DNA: TGTGCCAGCAGTGGGGCCGGGACAGAAAACTATGGCTACACCTTC. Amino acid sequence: CASSGAGTENYGYTF.

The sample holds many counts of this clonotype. This CDR3 reads CASSHPRTDTQYF. In nucleotides, the CDR3 is TGCGCCAGCAGCCACCCAAGGACAGATACGCAGTATTTT. The chain has TRBV4-1 and TRBJ2-3; unclear D gene. CDR3 length equals 13 residues. Trimming cost V 3 bases and J 3 bases, with 7 bases left between them. Germline loops: CDR1 MGHRA, CDR2 YSYEKL.

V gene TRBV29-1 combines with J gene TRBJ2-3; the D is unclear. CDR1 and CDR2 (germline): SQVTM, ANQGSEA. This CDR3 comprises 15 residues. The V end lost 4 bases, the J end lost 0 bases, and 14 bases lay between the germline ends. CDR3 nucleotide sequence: TGCAGCGTTGTAGAAAGGCGGATCAGCACAGATACGCAGTATTTT. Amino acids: CSVVERRISTDTQYF.

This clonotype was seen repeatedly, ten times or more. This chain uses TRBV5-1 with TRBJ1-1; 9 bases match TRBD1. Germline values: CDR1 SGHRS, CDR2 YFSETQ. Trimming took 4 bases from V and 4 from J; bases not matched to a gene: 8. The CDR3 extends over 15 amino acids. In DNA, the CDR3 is TGCGCCAGCAGCGATGGGACAGGGTCGAGCACTGAAGCTTTCTTT. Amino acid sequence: CASSDGTGSSTEAFF.

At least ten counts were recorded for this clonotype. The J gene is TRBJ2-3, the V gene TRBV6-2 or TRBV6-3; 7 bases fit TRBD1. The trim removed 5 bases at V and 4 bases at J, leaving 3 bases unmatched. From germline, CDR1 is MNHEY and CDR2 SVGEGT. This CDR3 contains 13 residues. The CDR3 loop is CASSDRVPDTQYF. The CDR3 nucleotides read TGTGCCAGCAGTGACAGGGTACCAGATACGCAGTATTTT.

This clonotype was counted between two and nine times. CDR3 residues: CAISVSRGAKSGNVLTF. CDR3 in DNA: TGTGCCATCAGTGTTTCGCGGGGGGCAAAAAGCGGCAACGTCCTGACTTTC. V usage is TRBV10-3 and J usage is TRBJ2-6; 8 nucleotides agree with TRBD2. The CDR3 runs 17 residues. J was trimmed by 9 bases and V by 4 bases; bases with no gene match: 14. Germline V gene lookup returns CDR1 ENHRY and CDR2 SYGVKD.

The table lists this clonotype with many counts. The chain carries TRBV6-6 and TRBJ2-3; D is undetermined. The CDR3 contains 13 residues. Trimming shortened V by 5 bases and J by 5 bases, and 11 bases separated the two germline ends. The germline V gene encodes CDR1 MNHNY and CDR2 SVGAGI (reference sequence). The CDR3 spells CASSANDGDTQYF. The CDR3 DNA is TGTGCCAGCAGTGCTAATGATGGAGATACGCAGTATTTT.

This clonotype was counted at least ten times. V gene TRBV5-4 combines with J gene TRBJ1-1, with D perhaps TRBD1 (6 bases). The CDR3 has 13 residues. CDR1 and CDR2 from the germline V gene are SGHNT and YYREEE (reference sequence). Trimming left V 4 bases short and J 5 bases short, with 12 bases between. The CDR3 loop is CASSIQGPTEAFF. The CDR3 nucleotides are TGTGCCAGCAGCATACAGGGTCCAACTGAAGCTTTCTTT.